One and the same sample provided the 2 T cell receptor delta chains below, sequenced in a study of Vδ1+ human thymocytes. No antigen is known for these receptors. Study results and caveats: Thymic TRG and TRD repertoires appeared highly polyclonal, with Gaussian CDR3 length distributions.

Extracted RNA was reverse transcribed into cDNA. Pooled V-gene forward primers with one constant-region reverse primer generated the CDR3 amplicons by multiplex PCR. TCRdb re-called clones from the multiplex PCR reads via CATT. The sample lists approximately 58,000 delta-chain clones; more than 13% were seen once. Material for sequencing was Vdelta1+ gamma-delta thymocytes from the thymus. Subset given: FACS-sorted CD3+ TCRalphabeta- TCRVdelta1+ TCRVdelta2- thymocytes. The receptor set was obtained from a girl under three years old who had congenital heart surgery.

This chain uses TRDV1 with TRDJ1, with unresolved D. Germline assignment: CDR1 TSWWSYY and CDR2 QGS. CDR3 size: 16 residues. Trimming stripped 0 bases from V and 5 bases from J, with 16 bases between. CDR3: CALGELIPLPGDKLIF. The CDR3, as DNA: TGTGCTCTTGGGGAACTCATCCCCCTCCCGGGGGATAAACTCATCTTT.

The V gene is TRDV2, the J gene TRDJ1; a possible D gene is TRDD3 (10 bases). CDR1 and CDR2 from the germline V gene are GEAIGNYY and EKD. Trimming shortened V by 5 bases and J by 9 bases, and 36 bases separated the two germline ends. The CDR3 totals 19 residues. The chain's CDR3 is CACVGLPTFWWGIQMELIF. As DNA, the CDR3 is TGTGCCTGTGTCGGCCTTCCTACGTTTTGGTGGGGGATACAAATGGAACTCATCTTT.